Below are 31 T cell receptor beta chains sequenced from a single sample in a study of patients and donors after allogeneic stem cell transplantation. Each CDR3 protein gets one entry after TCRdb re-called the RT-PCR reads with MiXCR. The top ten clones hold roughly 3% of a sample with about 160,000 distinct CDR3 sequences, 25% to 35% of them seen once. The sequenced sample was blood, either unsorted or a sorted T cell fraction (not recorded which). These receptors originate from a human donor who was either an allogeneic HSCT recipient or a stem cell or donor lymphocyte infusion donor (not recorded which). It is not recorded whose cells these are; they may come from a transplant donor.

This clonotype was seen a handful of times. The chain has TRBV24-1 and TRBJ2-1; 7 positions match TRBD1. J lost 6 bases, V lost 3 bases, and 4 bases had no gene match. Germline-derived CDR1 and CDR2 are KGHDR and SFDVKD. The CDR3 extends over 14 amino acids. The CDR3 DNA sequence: TGTGCCACCAGTGATCCGACAGGGTTCAATGAGCAGTTCTTC. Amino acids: CATSDPTGFNEQFF.

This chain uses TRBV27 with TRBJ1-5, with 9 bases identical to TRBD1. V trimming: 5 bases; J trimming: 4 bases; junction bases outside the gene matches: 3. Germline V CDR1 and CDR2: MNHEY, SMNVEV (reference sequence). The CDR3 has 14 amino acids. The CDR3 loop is CASSHRGRNQPQHF. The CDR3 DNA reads TGTGCCAGCAGTCACAGGGGGCGAAATCAGCCCCAGCATTTT.

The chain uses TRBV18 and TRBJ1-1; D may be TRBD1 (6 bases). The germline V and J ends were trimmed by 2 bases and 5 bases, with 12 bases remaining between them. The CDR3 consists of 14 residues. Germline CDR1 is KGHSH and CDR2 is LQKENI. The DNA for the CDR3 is TGTGCCAGCTCACCATACAGGGCGGAGACTGAAGCTTTCTTT. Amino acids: CASSPYRAETEAFF.

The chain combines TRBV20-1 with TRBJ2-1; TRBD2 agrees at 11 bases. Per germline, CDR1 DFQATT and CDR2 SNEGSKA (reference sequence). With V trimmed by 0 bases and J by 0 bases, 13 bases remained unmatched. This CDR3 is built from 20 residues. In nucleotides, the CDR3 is TGCAGTGCTAGAGATTGGGGTAGCGGGAGGGCCCTTCCCTCCTACAATGAGCAGTTCTTC. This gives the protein CSARDWGSGRALPSYNEQFF.

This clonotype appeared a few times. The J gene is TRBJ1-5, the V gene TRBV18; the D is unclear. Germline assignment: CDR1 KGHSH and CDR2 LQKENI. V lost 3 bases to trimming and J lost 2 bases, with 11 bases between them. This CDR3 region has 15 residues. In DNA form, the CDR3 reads TGTGCCAGCTCACCGCGGTATGGCCGCAATCAGCCCCAGCATTTT. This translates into CASSPRYGRNQPQHF.

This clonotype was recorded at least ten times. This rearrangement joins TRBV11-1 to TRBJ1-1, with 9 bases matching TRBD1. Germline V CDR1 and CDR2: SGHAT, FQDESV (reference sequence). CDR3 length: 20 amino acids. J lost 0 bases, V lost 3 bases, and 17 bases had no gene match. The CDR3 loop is CASSFNPQGAYVNMNTEAFF. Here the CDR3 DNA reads TGTGCCAGCAGCTTCAATCCACAGGGGGCCTACGTTAACATGAACACTGAAGCTTTCTTT.

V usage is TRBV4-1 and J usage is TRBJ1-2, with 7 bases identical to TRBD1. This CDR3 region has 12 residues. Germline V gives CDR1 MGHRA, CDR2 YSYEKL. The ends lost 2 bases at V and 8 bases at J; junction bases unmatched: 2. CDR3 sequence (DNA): TGCGCCAGCAGCCAAACGGACAGGGGCTACACCTTC. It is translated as CASSQTDRGYTF.

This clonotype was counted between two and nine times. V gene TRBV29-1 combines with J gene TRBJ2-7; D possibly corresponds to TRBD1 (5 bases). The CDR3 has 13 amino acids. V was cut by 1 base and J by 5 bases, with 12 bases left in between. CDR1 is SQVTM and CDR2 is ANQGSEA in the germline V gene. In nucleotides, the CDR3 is TGCAGCGTTGAAGTACAGGCCCAGGACGAGCAGTACTTC. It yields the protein CSVEVQAQDEQYF.

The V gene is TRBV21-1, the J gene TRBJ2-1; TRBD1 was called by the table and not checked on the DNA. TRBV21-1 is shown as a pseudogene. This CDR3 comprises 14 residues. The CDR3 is CATQHGDHYNEQFF. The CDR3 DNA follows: TGTGCCACCCAGCACGGGGACCACTACAATGAGCAGTTCTTC.

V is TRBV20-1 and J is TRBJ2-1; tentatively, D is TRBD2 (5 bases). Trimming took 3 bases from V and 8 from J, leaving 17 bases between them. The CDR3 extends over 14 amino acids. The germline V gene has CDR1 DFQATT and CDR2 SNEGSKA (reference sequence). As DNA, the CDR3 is TGCAGTGCTAGGAGGGCGGCACACCTCGATGAGCAGTTCTTC. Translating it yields CSARRAAHLDEQFF.

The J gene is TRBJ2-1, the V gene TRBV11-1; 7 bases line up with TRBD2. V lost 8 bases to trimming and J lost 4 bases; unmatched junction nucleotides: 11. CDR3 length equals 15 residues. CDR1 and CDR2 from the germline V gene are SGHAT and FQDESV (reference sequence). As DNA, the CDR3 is TGTGCCAGCCCTACAGAGCGGGATCAGTACAATGAGCAGTTCTTC. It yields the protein CASPTERDQYNEQFF.

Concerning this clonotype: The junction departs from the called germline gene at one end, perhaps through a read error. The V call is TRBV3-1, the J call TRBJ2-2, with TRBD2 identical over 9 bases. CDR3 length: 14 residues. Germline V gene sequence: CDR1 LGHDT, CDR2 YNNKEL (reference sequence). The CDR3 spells CASSLPGLAGELVF. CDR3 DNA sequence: TGTGCCAGCAGCCTGCCGGGACTAGCCGGGGAGCTGGTTTTT.

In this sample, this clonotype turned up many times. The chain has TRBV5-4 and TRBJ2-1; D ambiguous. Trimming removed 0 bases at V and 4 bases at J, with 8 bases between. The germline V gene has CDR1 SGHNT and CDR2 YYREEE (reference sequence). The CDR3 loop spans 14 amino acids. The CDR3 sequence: CASSLGGGYNEQFF. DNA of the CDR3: TGTGCCAGCAGCTTGGGCGGCGGATACAATGAGCAGTTCTTC.

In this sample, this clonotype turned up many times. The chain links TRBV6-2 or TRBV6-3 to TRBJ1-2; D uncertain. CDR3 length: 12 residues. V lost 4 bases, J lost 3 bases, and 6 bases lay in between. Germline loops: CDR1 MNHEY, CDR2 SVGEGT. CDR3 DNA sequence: TGTGCCAGCAGTTCCCAGCACTATGGCTACACCTTC. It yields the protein CASSSQHYGYTF.

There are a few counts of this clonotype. The CDR3 loop reads CASSSDRGFTEAFF. The DNA for the CDR3 is TGTGCCAGCAGCTCGGACAGGGGGTTCACTGAAGCTTTCTTT. The chain has TRBV11-2 and TRBJ1-1; 10 bases line up with TRBD1. CDR1 and CDR2 (germline): SGHAT, FQNNGV. J lost 4 bases, V lost 4 bases, and 3 bases had no gene match. The CDR3 runs to 14 residues.

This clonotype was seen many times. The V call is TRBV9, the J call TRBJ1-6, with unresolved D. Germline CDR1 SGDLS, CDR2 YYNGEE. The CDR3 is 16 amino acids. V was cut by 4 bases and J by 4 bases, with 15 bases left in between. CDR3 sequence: CASSSLTDSYNSPLHF. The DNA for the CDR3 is TGTGCCAGCAGCTCATTAACGGATAGTTATAATTCACCCCTCCACTTT.

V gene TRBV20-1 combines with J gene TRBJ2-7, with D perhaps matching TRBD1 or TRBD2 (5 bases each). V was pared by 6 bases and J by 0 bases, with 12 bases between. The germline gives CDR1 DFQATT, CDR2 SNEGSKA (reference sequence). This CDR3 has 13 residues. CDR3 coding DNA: TGCAGTGCCCCCCGGGACCTCTCCTACGAGCAGTACTTC. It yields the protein CSAPRDLSYEQYF.

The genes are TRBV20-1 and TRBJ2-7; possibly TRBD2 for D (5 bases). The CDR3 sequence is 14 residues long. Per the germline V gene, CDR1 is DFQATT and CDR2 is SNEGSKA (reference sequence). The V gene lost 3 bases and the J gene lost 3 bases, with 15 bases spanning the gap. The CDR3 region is CSARGNRDLYEQYF. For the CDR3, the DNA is TGCAGTGCTAGGGGAAACCGGGATCTCTACGAGCAGTACTTC.

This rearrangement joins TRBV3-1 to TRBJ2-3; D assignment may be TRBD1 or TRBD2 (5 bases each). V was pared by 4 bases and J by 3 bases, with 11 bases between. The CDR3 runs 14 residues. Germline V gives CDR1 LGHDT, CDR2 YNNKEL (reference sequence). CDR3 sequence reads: CASSLNRRTDTQYF. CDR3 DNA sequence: TGTGCCAGCAGCCTGAACAGGAGGACAGATACGCAGTATTTT.

The CDR3 DNA sequence: TGTGCCAGCAGCTTGGTTGAGCGGGAGACCCAGTACTTC. This sequence encodes CASSLVERETQYF. The chain combines TRBV7-9 with TRBJ2-5; possibly TRBD2 for D (5 bases). The germline gives CDR1 SEHNR, CDR2 FQNEAQ (reference sequence). Trimming pared 3 bases from V and 5 bases from J, leaving 10 bases between. There are 13 residues in the CDR3.

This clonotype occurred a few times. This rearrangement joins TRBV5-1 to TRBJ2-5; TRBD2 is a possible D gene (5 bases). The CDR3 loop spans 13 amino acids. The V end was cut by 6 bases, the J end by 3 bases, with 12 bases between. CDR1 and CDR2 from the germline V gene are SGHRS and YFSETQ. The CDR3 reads CASTGVGKETQYF. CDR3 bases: TGCGCCAGCACCGGGGTCGGCAAAGAGACCCAGTACTTC.

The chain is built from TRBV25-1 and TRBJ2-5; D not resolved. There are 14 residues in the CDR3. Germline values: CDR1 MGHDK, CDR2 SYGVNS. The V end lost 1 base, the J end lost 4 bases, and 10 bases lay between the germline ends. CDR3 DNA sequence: TGTGCCAGCAGTGAATCTGTAGCTGGAGAGACCCAGTACTTC. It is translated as CASSESVAGETQYF.

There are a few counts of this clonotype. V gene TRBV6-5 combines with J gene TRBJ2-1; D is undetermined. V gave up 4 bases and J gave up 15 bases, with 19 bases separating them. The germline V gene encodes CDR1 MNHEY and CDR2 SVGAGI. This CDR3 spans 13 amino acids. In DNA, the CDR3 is TGTGCCAGCAGTTCCACCAACCGGGCTTCTTGGTTCTTC. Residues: CASSSTNRASWFF.

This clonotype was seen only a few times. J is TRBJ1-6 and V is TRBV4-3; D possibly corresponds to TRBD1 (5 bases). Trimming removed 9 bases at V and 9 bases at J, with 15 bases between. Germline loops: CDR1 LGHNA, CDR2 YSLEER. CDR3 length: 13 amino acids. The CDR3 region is CASRDSGSSPLHF. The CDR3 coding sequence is TGCGCCAGTAGAGACAGTGGGAGTTCACCCCTCCACTTT.

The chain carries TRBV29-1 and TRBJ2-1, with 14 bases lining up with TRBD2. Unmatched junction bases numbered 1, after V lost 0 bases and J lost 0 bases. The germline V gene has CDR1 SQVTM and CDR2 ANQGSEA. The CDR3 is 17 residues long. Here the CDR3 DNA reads TGCAGCGTTGAAGAGGGACTAGCGGGGGCCTCCTACAATGAGCAGTTCTTC. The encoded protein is CSVEEGLAGASYNEQFF.

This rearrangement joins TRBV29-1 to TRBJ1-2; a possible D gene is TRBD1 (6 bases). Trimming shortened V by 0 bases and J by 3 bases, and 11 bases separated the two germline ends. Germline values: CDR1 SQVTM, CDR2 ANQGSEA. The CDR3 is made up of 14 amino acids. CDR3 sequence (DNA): TGCAGCGTTGAAGATAGGGGGACTTACTATGGCTACACCTTC. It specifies CSVEDRGTYYGYTF. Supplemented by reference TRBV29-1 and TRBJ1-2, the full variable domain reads SAVISQKPSRDICQRGTSLTIQCQVDSQVTMMFWYRQQPGQSLTLIATANQGSEATYESGFVIDKFPISRPNLTFSTLTVSNMSPEDSSIYLCSVEDRGTYYGYTFGSGTRLTVV.

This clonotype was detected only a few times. As DNA, the CDR3 is TGCAGTGCACCACTATCGGGACGGCGCCATAGCAATCAGCCCCAGCATTTT. Residues: CSAPLSGRRHSNQPQHF. This chain uses TRBV20-1 with TRBJ1-5; D may be TRBD1 (5 bases). Germline V lookup: CDR1 DFQATT, CDR2 SNEGSKA (reference sequence). The CDR3 is 17 residues long. The germline V and J ends were trimmed by 6 bases and 0 bases, with 21 bases remaining between them.

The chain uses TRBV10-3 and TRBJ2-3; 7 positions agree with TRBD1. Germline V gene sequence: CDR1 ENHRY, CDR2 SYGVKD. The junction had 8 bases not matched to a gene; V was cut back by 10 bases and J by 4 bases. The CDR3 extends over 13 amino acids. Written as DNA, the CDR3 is TGTGCCAGCCGCGGGCAGGGGGCAGATACGCAGTATTTT. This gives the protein CASRGQGADTQYF.

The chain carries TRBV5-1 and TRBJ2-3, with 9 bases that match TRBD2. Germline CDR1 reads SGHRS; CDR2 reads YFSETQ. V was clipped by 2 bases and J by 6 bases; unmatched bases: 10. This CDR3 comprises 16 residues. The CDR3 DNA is TGCGCCAGCAGCTTTGGAAATGCGGGAGGGCTTGATACGCAGTATTTT. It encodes CASSFGNAGGLDTQYF.

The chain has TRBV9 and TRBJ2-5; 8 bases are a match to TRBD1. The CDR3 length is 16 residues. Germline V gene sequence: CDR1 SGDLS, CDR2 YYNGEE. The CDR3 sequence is CARAGKQGGTHETQYF. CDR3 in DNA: TGTGCTAGGGCTGGGAAACAGGGGGGCACCCATGAGACCCAGTACTTC.

The CDR3 loop is CASSPWTVGTNTEAFF. CDR3 nucleotides: TGTGCCAGCAGCCCATGGACAGTGGGGACGAACACTGAAGCTTTCTTT. The V gene is TRBV5-4, the J gene TRBJ1-1; maybe TRBD1 (6 bases). The germline V gene encodes CDR1 SGHNT and CDR2 YYREEE (reference sequence). The CDR3 covers 16 residues. V shed 4 bases and J shed 1 base, with 17 bases lying between them.